The TCR beta chain described here comes from a study of cytomegalovirus exposure and HLA in healthy donors. Study background: Earlier sequencing of approximately 200 million T cells yielded approximately 100 million unique TCR beta sequences. A data release that came early held approximately 85 million unique TCRs from HLA-typed donors. Overall study findings and caveats: Later work associated approximately 17,000 TCR beta sequences with HLA alleles at 0.05 false discovery rate. Later on, analysis showed that most CMV-associated TCR beta chains appeared to be HLA-restricted.

The germline CDR1 and CDR2 sequences are SGHNT and YYREEE (reference sequence). Trimming took 3 bases from V and 5 from J, leaving 11 bases between them. The CDR3 has 13 amino acids. For this clone: Its matching antigen is unknown.

The PCR employed 60 Vbeta primers together with 13 Jbeta primers. Some clones are missing from TCRdb's copy, which holds only in-frame ones; the method was immunoSEQ multiplex PCR. The sample holds approximately 220,000 clones, 60% to 85% seen once. V is TRBV5-4 and J is TRBJ2-5; tentative D call: TRBD1 (5 bases). This receptor was identified in a man aged 40-50 years in good health and CMV-seronegative. Sequencing was carried out using PBMCs. CDR3 nucleotides: TGTGCCAGCAGCTCCAGGGATGGGGAGACCCAGTACTTC. As protein: CASSSRDGETQYF.